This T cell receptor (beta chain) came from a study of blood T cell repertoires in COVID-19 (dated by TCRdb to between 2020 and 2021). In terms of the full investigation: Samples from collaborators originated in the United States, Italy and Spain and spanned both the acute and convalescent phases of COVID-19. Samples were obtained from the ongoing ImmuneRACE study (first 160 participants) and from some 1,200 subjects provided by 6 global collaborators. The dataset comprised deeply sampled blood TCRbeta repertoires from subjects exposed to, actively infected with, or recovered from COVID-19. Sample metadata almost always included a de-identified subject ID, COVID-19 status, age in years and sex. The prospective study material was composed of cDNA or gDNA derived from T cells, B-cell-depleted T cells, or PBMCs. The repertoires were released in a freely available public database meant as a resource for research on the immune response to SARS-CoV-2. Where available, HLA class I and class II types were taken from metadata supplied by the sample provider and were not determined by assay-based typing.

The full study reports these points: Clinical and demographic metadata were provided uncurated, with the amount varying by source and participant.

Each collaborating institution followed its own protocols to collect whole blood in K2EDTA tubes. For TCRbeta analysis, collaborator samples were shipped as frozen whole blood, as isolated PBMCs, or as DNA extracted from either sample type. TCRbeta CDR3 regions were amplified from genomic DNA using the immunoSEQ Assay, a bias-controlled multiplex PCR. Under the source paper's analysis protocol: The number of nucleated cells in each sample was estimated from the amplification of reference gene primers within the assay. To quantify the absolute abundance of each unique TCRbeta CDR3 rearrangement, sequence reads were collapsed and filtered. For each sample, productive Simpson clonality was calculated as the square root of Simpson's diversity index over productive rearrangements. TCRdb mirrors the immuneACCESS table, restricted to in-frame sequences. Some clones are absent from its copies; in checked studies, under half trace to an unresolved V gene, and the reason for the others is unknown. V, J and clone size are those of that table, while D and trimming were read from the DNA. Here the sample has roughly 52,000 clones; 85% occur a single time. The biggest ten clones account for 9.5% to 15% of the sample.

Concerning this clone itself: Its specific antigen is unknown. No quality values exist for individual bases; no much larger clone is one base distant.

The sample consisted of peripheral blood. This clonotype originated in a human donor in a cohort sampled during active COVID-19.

The nucleotides read TGTGCCAGCAGCCGCCAAAGGGGGAATCAAGAGACCCAGTACTTC. This is translated as CASSRQRGNQETQYF. The chain was built from TRBV7-2 and TRBJ2-5; TRBD1 is a weak D gene call, 6 bases matching. The junction carries 15 bases between V and J, which are trimmed by 5 bases and 2 bases respectively. The germline V gene gives CDR1 as SGHTA and CDR2 as FQGNSA. Its CDR3 holds 15 amino acids, cysteine through phenylalanine. Only the CDR3 region is kept as DNA, spanning 45 bases read in frame from base 1.